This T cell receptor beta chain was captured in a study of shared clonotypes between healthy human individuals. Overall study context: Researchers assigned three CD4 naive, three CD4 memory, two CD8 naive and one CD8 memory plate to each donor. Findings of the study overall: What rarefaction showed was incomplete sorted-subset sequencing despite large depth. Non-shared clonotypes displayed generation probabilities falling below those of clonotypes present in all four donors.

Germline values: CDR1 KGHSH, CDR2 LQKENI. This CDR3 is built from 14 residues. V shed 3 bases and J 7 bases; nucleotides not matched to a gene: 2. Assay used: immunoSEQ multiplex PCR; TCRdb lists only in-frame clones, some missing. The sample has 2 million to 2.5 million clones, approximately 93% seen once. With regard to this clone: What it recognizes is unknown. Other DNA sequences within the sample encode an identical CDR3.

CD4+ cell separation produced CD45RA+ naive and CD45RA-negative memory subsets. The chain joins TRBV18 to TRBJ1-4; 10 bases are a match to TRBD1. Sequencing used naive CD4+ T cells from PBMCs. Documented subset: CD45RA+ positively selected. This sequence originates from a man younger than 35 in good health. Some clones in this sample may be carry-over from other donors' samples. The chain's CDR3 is CASSPRTGGEKLFF. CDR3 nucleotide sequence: TGTGCCAGCTCACCTCGGACAGGGGGTGAAAAACTGTTTTTT.